The 27 T cell receptor beta chains given below trace back to one sample, sequenced in a study of human T cells and chemical hapten exposure. TCRdb re-derived calls from the RACE reads in MiXCR, one entry per CDR3 protein. Here the sample spans about 140,000 distinct CDR3 sequences, approximately 12% being singletons. As to time point: patch test 2, 6 weeks after DPC sensitization. Treatment noted: therapeutic diphenylcyclopropenone sensitization with weekly scalp DPC. The sample in question was whole blood, obtained in connection with sensitization to the hapten diphenylcyclopropenone (DPC). The receptors stem from a woman in her 50s with alopecia areata. Some clones in this sample may be carry-over from other donors' samples.

This clonotype was observed a handful of times. The chain recombines TRBV19 with TRBJ2-6; TRBD2 matches 8 bases. The germline V gene has CDR1 LNHDA and CDR2 SQIVND (reference sequence). The CDR3 has 15 amino acids. V lost 6 bases to trimming and J lost 8 bases; unmatched junction nucleotides: 9. In DNA, the CDR3 is TGTGCCAGTAGGAGCCCGGGGGGGGCGACCAACGTCCTGACTTTC. Its translation: CASRSPGGATNVLTF.

In this sample, this clonotype turned up many times. This sequence joins TRBV7-2 and TRBJ2-1, with D tentatively TRBD2 (6 bases). CDR3 length: 12 residues. The V and J ends lost 6 bases and 6 bases respectively, with 9 bases between them. Germline assignment: CDR1 SGHTA and CDR2 FQGNSA. CDR3 loop: CASRAGSNEQFF. CDR3 coding DNA: TGTGCCAGCAGGGCCGGGAGCAATGAGCAGTTCTTC.

In the case of this clonotype: At one end the junction does not follow the germline gene, possibly because of a read error. V is TRBV12-3 or TRBV12-4 and J is TRBJ1-2; D uncertain. This CDR3 is built from 12 residues. CDR3 protein: CARSLIGYGYTF. In DNA form, the CDR3 reads TGTGCCCGCAGTTTGATAGGCTATGGCTACACCTTC.

The rearrangement joins TRBV29-1 to TRBJ2-3, with D possibly matching TRBD2 (5 bases). Trimming took 2 bases from V and 7 from J, leaving 7 bases between them. The CDR3 has 11 residues. CDR1 SQVTM and CDR2 ANQGSEA come from the germline V gene. As DNA, the CDR3 is TGCAGCGTTGAAATAGCGCATACGCAGTATTTT. Translated, it gives CSVEIAHTQYF.

The table lists this clonotype with a few counts. This rearrangement joins TRBV5-1 to TRBJ2-3, with 10 bases lining up with TRBD2. Per the germline V gene, CDR1 is SGHRS and CDR2 is YFSETQ. This CDR3 comprises 17 residues. The trim removed 0 bases at V and 2 bases at J, leaving 6 bases unmatched. CDR3 sequence reads: CASSLARTSGYTDTQYF. CDR3 nucleotide sequence: TGCGCCAGCAGCTTGGCGAGGACTAGCGGATACACAGATACGCAGTATTTT.

The V gene is TRBV5-5, the J gene TRBJ1-4; 7 nucleotides align to TRBD1. Germline V gene lookup returns CDR1 SGHKS and CDR2 YYEKEE (reference sequence). The junction had 4 bases not matched to a gene; V was cut back by 0 bases and J by 8 bases. This CDR3 is built from 14 residues. In DNA, the CDR3 is TGTGCCAGCAGCTTGGGGACAGGAGGGGAAAAACTGTTTTTT. Translation: CASSLGTGGEKLFF.

This clonotype was recorded at least ten times. The chain is built from TRBV6-5 and TRBJ2-1; perhaps D is TRBD1 or TRBD2 (5 bases each). Trimming removed 6 bases from V and 10 bases from J, with 19 bases in between. The germline CDR1 and CDR2 sequences are MNHEY and SVGAGI. The CDR3 loop spans 14 amino acids. The CDR3 nucleotides read TGTGCCAGCAGAACCGGGACCAGCTTAAGAGAGCAGTTCTTC. Translated, it gives CASRTGTSLREQFF.

This clonotype has just a few counts. The rearrangement links TRBV24-1 to TRBJ2-1; 9 bases agree with TRBD2. Per germline, CDR1 KGHDR and CDR2 SFDVKD. CDR3 size: 18 residues. V shed 4 bases and J 4 bases; nucleotides not matched to a gene: 13. The CDR3 region has the DNA TGTGCCACCAGTGAGGGTAGCGGGAGTAGTATAGGGTACAATGAGCAGTTCTTC. Amino acids: CATSEGSGSSIGYNEQFF.

This clonotype was recorded a few times. The chain links TRBV11-2 to TRBJ2-3, with TRBD1 matching 10 bases. Trimming took 5 bases from V and 5 from J; bases not matched to a gene: 4. The CDR3 consists of 14 residues. CDR1 and CDR2 (germline): SGHAT, FQNNGV. CDR3 region: CASSGDRGGDTQYF. The CDR3 DNA reads as TGTGCCAGCAGCGGGGACAGGGGAGGAGATACGCAGTATTTT.

This clonotype turned up a few times. The chain links TRBV6-2 or TRBV6-3 to TRBJ1-1; no clear D gene. With 2 bases removed from V and 4 bases from J, the gap between germline ends came to 14 bases. Per germline, CDR1 MNHEY and CDR2 SVGEGT. The CDR3 consists of 15 residues. The CDR3 nucleotides are TGTGCCAGCAGTTACCCTGGAGGGAGGAGCACTGAAGCTTTCTTT. This sequence encodes CASSYPGGRSTEAFF.

The rearrangement uses TRBV6-6 and TRBJ1-6; TRBD1 is a possible D gene (6 bases). Germline CDR1 is MNHNY and CDR2 is SVGAGI (reference sequence). The CDR3 has 14 amino acids. The V and J ends lost 1 base and 9 bases respectively, with 10 bases between them. This CDR3 reads CASSYWGAGSPLHF. DNA of the CDR3: TGTGCCAGCAGTTACTGGGGGGCAGGTTCACCCCTCCACTTT.

The rearrangement links TRBV29-1 to TRBJ1-2; the match to TRBD1 covers 9 bases. Trimming at V came to 5 bases and at J to 6 bases, leaving 4 bases not matched to a gene. Germline CDR1 SQVTM, CDR2 ANQGSEA. The CDR3 extends over 12 amino acids. CDR3 loop: CSVFDRGNGYTF. DNA of the CDR3: TGCAGCGTTTTCGACAGGGGGAATGGCTACACCTTC.

Remarks on this clonotype: The germline gene is not matched at one end of the junction; a read error may be the cause. The DNA of the CDR3 is TGTGCTAGCAGCTTTCCGGGACAGGGCCAAGAGACCCAGTACTTC. Translated: CASSFPGQGQETQYF. The chain is built from TRBV7-7 and TRBJ2-5, with 9 nucleotides matching TRBD1. This CDR3 has 15 amino acids. Germline CDR1 reads SSHAT; CDR2 reads FNYEAQ (reference sequence).

The chain recombines TRBV19 with TRBJ1-1, with D unclear. The CDR3 contains 12 residues. In germline, CDR1 is LNHDA, CDR2 SQIVND (reference sequence). The V gene lost 3 bases and the J gene lost 4 bases, with 6 bases spanning the gap. The CDR3 bases are TGTGCCAGTAGTATGGGCCGCACTGAAGCTTTCTTT. Protein: CASSMGRTEAFF.

The chain carries TRBV27 and TRBJ2-7; TRBD2 is a possible D gene (6 bases). Looked up from germline, CDR1 is MNHEY and CDR2 is SMNVEV (reference sequence). This CDR3 comprises 14 residues. The V gene lost 3 bases and the J gene lost 2 bases, with 11 bases spanning the gap. The DNA of the CDR3 is TGTGCCAGCAGTTTCGGCGCGGGGACCTACGAGCAGTACTTC. Protein sequence: CASSFGAGTYEQYF.

The genes are TRBV27 and TRBJ2-4; 7 bases fit TRBD2. This CDR3 is 15 amino acids long. CDR1 MNHEY and CDR2 SMNVEV come from the germline V gene (reference sequence). V shed 2 bases and J 10 bases; nucleotides not matched to a gene: 11. CDR3 loop: CASSLAGVPLVIQYF. CDR3 sequence (DNA): TGTGCCAGCAGTTTAGCGGGAGTTCCGCTAGTAATTCAGTACTTC.

This clonotype was observed at least ten times. CDR3 in amino acids: CASSSELVRGDTGELFF. The CDR3 nucleotides are TGTGCCAGCAGCTCTGAGCTAGTCAGGGGTGACACCGGGGAGCTGTTTTTT. This chain links TRBV7-3 with TRBJ2-2; maybe TRBD1 (6 bases). Deletions cut 4 bases from V and 3 bases from J, with 18 bases between. This CDR3 is 17 amino acids long. Germline lookup yields CDR1 SGHTA and CDR2 FQGTGA.

The chain joins TRBV9 to TRBJ1-1; the match to TRBD1 covers 7 bases. Germline V CDR1 and CDR2: SGDLS, YYNGEE. The CDR3 length is 16 residues. V lost 0 bases to trimming and J lost 5 bases; unmatched junction nucleotides: 10. CDR3 loop: CASSVALGGADTEAFF. CDR3 bases: TGTGCCAGCAGCGTAGCTTTAGGGGGCGCCGATACTGAAGCTTTCTTT.

The CDR3 loop reads CASSLVGGDTEAFF. The CDR3 bases are TGTGCCAGCAGTTTAGTCGGGGGAGACACTGAAGCTTTCTTT. V is TRBV12-3 or TRBV12-4 and J is TRBJ1-1; tentatively, D is TRBD1 (5 bases). V lost 1 base and J 3 bases, leaving 9 bases between the germline ends. There are 14 residues in the CDR3.

Concerning this clonotype itself: Mismatch with germline at one junction end may stem from a read error. The chain employs TRBV7-7 and TRBJ2-5, with 9 bases identical to TRBD1. Germline CDR1 is SSHAT and CDR2 is FNYEAQ (reference sequence). This CDR3 has 14 residues. Written as DNA, the CDR3 is TGTGCTAGCAGCTCGACAGGGGGGCAAGAGACCCAGTACTTC. This sequence encodes CASSSTGGQETQYF.

There are many counts of this clonotype. V usage is TRBV21-1 and J usage is TRBJ1-5; no DNA check was done on the table's D call, TRBD1. TRBV21-1 is noted as a pseudogene. The CDR3 extends over 15 amino acids. The chain's CDR3 is CASRLKGRRNQPQHF. The CDR3 DNA reads TGTGCCAGCAGACTCAAGGGACGGCGCAATCAGCCCCAGCATTTT.

This rearrangement joins TRBV29-1 to TRBJ2-6, with 12 bases that match TRBD1. In germline, CDR1 is SQVTM, CDR2 ANQGSEA. The V gene end was trimmed by 7 bases and the J gene end by 0 bases; junction bases not matched to a gene: 4. The CDR3 spans 16 residues. CDR3 nucleotides: TGCAGCGCCGGGACAGGGGGCCGCTCTGGGGCCAACGTCCTGACTTTC. This translates into CSAGTGGRSGANVLTF. The full variable domain, its missing parts supplied by reference TRBV29-1 and TRBJ2-6, is SAVISQKPSRDICQRGTSLTIQCQVDSQVTMMFWYRQQPGQSLTLIATANQGSEATYESGFVIDKFPISRPNLTFSTLTVSNMSPEDSSIYLCSAGTGGRSGANVLTFGAGSRLTVL.

The chain uses TRBV6-1 and TRBJ2-1; 9 bases fit TRBD1. This CDR3 has 15 amino acids. Germline V gene data show CDR1 as MNHNS and CDR2 as SASEGT. V lost 6 bases, J lost 5 bases, and 8 bases stayed unmatched. This CDR3 is CASSSGTGTNNEQFF. Written as DNA, the CDR3 is TGTGCCAGCAGCTCCGGGACAGGGACTAACAATGAGCAGTTCTTC.

The table lists this clonotype with a count of one. This chain joins TRBV18 and TRBJ1-2, with unresolved D. Trimming took off 2 bases at V and 4 bases at J, with 11 bases between the two ends. The CDR3 covers 14 residues. Germline CDR1 reads KGHSH; CDR2 reads LQKENI. CDR3 coding DNA: TGTGCCAGCTCACCAACGGAGAAGGCCTATGGCTACACCTTC. Amino acid sequence: CASSPTEKAYGYTF.

In its sample, this clonotype was seen a few times. This chain links TRBV6-2 or TRBV6-3 with TRBJ2-7; 11 positions match TRBD2. Germline CDR1 is MNHEY and CDR2 is SVGEGT. There are 14 residues in the CDR3. Trimming took 8 bases from V and 2 from J; bases not matched to a gene: 5. CDR3 sequence (DNA): TGTGCCAGCCAGGGGACTAGCGGCCCCTACGAGCAGTACTTC. Protein sequence: CASQGTSGPYEQYF.

This rearrangement joins TRBV7-6 to TRBJ1-2; 7 bases are shared with TRBD1. The CDR3 loop spans 15 amino acids. V was pared by 5 bases and J by 2 bases, with 8 bases of the junction left unmatched. CDR1 is SGHVS, CDR2 FNYEAQ, per germline. CDR3 sequence: CASSPSPDRNYGYTF. CDR3 bases: TGTGCCAGCAGCCCTTCACCGGACAGGAACTATGGCTACACCTTC.

This clonotype was observed many times. The chain employs TRBV9 and TRBJ1-1; 8 nucleotides match TRBD1. Germline V gene sequence: CDR1 SGDLS, CDR2 YYNGEE. The V gene end was trimmed by 4 bases and the J gene end by 10 bases; junction bases not matched to a gene: 27. CDR3 length equals 19 residues. In DNA, the CDR3 is TGTGCCAGCAGCCGACACCCAATAGGACAGGGAGATATGCGGGAGGTAGCTTTCTTT. Translation gives CASSRHPIGQGDMREVAFF.